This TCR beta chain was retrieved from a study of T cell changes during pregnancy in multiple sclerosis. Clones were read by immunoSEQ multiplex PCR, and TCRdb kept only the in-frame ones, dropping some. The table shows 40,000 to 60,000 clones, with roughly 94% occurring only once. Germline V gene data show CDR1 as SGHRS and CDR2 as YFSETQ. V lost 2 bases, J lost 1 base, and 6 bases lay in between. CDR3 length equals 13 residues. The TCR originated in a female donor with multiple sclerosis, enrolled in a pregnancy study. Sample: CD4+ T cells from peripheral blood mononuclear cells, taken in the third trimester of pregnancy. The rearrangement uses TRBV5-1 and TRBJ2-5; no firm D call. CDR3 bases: TGCGCCAGCAGCTTCCCTAGCCAAGAGACCCAGTACTTC. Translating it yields CASSFPSQETQYF.